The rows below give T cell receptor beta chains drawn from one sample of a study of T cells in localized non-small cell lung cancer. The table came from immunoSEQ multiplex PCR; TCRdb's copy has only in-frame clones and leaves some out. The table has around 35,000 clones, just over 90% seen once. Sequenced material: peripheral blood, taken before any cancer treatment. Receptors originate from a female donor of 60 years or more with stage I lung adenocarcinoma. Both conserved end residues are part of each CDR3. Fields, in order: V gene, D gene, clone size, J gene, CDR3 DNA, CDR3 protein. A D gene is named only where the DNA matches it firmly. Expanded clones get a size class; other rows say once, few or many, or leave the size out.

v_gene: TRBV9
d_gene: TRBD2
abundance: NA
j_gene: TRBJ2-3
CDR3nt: TGTGCCAGCAGCGTAGACGAACGAGCGGGGAGCGCAGATACGCAGTATTTT
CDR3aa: CASSVDERAGSADTQYF

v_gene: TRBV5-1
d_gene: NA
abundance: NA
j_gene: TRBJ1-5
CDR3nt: TGCGCCAGCAGCTTGGATTTCGGGGGACTCCAGCCCCAGCATTTT
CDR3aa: CASSLDFGGLQPQHF

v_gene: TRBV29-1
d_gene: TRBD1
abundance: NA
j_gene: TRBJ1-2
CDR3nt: TGCAGCGTAGCCGGGACAGGGAATCAGAACTATGGCTACACCTTC
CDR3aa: CSVAGTGNQNYGYTF

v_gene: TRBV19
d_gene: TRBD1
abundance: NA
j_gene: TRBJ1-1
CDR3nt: TGTGCCAGTAGCCTTACAGGGGCGGCCGCTTTCTTT
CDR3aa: CASSLTGAAAFF

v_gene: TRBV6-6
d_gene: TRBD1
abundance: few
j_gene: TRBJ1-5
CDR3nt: TGTGCCAGCGGAGACAGGGCAGAAAATCAGCCCCAGCATTTT
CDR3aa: CASGDRAENQPQHF

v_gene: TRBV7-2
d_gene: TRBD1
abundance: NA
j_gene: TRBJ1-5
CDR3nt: TGTGCCAGCAGCTTAGGGGGGACAGGGGGCGGCCAGCCCCAGCATTTT
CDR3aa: CASSLGGTGGGQPQHF

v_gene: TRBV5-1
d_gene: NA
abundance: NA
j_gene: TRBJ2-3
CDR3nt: TGCGCCAGCAGCTTGCAGGGCCCCACAGATACGCAGTATTTT
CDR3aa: CASSLQGPTDTQYF

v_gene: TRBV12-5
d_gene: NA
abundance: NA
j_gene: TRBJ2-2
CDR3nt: TGTGCTAGTGGTCCTAACCTGCAAGTGACCGGGGAGCTGTTTTTT
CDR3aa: CASGPNLQVTGELFF

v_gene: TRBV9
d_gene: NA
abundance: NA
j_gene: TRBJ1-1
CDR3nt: TGTGCCAGCAGCGGGGGTGATAGGACTGAAGCTTTCTTT
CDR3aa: CASSGGDRTEAFF

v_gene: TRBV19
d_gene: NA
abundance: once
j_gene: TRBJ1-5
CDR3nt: TGTGCCAGTAGTATTAGGAATAGCAATCAGCCCCAGCATTTT
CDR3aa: CASSIRNSNQPQHF

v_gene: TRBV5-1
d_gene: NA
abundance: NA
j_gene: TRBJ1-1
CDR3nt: TGCGCCAGCAGCTATATTGTTGGGGAAAAGGTGAACACTGAAGCTTTCTTT
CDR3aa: CASSYIVGEKVNTEAFF

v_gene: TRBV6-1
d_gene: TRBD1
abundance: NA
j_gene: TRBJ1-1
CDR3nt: TGTGCCAGCAGCCCCCGGACAGGGACTACTGAAGCTTTCTTT
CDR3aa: CASSPRTGTTEAFF

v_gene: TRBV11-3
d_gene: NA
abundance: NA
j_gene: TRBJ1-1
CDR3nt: TGTGCCAGCAGCTTAGACCCCCCAGCCCATGAAGCTTTCTTT
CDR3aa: CASSLDPPAHEAFF

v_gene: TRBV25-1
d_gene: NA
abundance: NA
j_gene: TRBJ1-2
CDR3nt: TGTGCCAGCAGTGGGACAGCGAGGGATGGCTACACCTTC
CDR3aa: CASSGTARDGYTF

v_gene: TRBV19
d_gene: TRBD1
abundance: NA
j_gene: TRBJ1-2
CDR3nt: TGTGCCAGTACCTCGGGGACAGGAGCGAGTGGCTACACCTTC
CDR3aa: CASTSGTGASGYTF

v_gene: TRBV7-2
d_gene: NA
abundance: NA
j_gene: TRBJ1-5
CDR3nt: TGTGCCAGCAGCCGCGACCGAGCCCAGCATTTT
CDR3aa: CASSRDRAQHF

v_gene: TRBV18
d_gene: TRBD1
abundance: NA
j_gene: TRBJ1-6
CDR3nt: TGTGCCAGCTCACCAACGGACAGGAATTCACCCCTCCACTTT
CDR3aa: CASSPTDRNSPLHF

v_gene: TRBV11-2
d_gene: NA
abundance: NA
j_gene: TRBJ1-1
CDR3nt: TGTGCCAGCAGCTTAGTGGTAGACGCATTTGAAGCTTTCTTT
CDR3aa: CASSLVVDAFEAFF

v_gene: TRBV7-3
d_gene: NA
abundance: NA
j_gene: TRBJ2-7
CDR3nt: TGTGCCAGCAGCCCTGACAGTTTCATCTCCTACGAGCAGTACTTC
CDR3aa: CASSPDSFISYEQYF

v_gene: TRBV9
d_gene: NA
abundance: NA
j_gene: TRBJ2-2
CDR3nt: TGTGCCAGCAGCGCGGTCATGAACACCGGGGAGCTGTTTTTT
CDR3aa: CASSAVMNTGELFF

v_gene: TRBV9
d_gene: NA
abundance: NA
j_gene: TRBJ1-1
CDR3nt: TGTGCCAGCAGCGTAGCTTCAGGGGCGAACACTGAAGCTTTCTTT
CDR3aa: CASSVASGANTEAFF

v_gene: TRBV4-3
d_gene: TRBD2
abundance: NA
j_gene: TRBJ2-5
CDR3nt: TGCGCCAGCAGCCGTTATATAGCGGGAGCCCCAGAGACCCAGTACTTC
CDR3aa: CASSRYIAGAPETQYF

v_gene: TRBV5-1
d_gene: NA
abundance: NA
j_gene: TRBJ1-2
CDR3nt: TGCGCCAGCAGTCCCTCAACTAACTATGGCTACACCTTC
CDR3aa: CASSPSTNYGYTF

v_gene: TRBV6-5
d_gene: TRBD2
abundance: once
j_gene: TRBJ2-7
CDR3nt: TGTGCCAGCAGTTCAGGAGGGACTAGCGGGACCTACGAGCAGTACTTC
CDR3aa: CASSSGGTSGTYEQYF

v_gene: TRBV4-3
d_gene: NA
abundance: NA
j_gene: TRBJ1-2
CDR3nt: TGCGCCAGCAGCCAAGAGACAAGCTATGGCTACACCTTC
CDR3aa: CASSQETSYGYTF

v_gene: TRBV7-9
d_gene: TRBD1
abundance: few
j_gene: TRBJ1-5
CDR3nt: TGTGCCAGCAGCTTGGGGACAGGGAACAATCAGCCCCAGCATTTT
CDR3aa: CASSLGTGNNQPQHF

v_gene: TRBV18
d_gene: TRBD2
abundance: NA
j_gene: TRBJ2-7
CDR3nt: TGTGCCAGCTCACCACGACTAGCGGGGGGGCCAGCCGAGCAGTACTTC
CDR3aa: CASSPRLAGGPAEQYF

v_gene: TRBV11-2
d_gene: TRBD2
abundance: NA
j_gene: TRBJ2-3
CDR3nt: TGTGCCAGCAGGACTAGCGGGACGACGCAGTATTTT
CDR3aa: CASRTSGTTQYF

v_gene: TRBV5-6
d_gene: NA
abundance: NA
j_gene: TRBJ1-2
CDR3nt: TGTGCCAGCAGCTTGGACGACGGGGCCGGCTACACCTTC
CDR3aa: CASSLDDGAGYTF

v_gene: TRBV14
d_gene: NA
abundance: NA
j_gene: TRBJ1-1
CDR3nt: TGTGCCAGCAGCCAAGGGGTGAGGGCTTCAATGAACACTGAAGCTTTCTTT
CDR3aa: CASSQGVRASMNTEAFF

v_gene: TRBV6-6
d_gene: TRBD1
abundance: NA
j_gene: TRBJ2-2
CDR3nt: TGTGCCAGCAGTTATGGGGGACAGGGGGCATACGGGGAGCTGTTTTTT
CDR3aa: CASSYGGQGAYGELFF

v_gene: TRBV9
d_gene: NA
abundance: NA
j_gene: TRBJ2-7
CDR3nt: TGTGCCAGCAGCGTAGACAGGGAAAAGCAGTACTTC
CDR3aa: CASSVDREKQYF

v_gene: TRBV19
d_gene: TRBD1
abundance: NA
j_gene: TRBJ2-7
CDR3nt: TGTGCCAGTAGTATAGGACAGGGCCCTTCCTACGAGCAGTACTTC
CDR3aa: CASSIGQGPSYEQYF